This T cell receptor (beta chain) was identified in a study of blood T cell repertoires in COVID-19. As for the study in general: Sites in the United States, Italy and Spain provided acute and convalescent COVID-19 samples. In each case, the material was cDNA or gDNA derived from T cells, B-cell-depleted T cells, or PBMCs.

CDR1 is SGHTA, CDR2 FQGNSA, per germline. This CDR3 comprises 14 residues. The junction had 2 bases not matched to a gene; V was cut back by 1 base and J by 6 bases. Per the authors' pipeline: Reference gene primer amplification gave estimated nucleated cell counts. The table came from immunoSEQ multiplex PCR; TCRdb's copy has only in-frame clones and leaves some out. The DNA gave D and trimming, while V, J and clone size come from that table. The sample shows 35,000 to 45,000 clones, about 82% of them seen only once. This sequence was found in a man in his sixties or seventies with acute or convalescent COVID-19. The rearrangement uses TRBV7-2 and TRBJ1-4; TRBD1 agrees at 7 bases. The sample consisted of peripheral blood. The CDR3 coding sequence is TGTGCCAGCAGCTTAGAGGGGGCGGATGAAAAACTGTTTTTT. Translation gives CASSLEGADEKLFF.